This entry lists 32 T cell receptor beta chains sequenced from one sample in a study of T cell responses to AZD1222 COVID-19 vaccine (dated by TCRdb to the early 2020s). The intended sense of this specimen's time point label: baseline before first vaccination. The library was produced with the immunoSEQ multiplex PCR assay. The table was pulled from immuneACCESS by TCRdb, which kept in-frame rearrangements only. Such tables lose some clones; where checked, under half of the loss comes from unresolved V genes, and the rest has no known cause. This sample holds some 96,000 clones; around nine tenths were observed only once. The top ten clonotypes cover roughly 1.8% of the sample. Here the sequenced sample was peripheral blood, taken on day 0 of AZD1222 vaccination. The origin of the receptors is an adult in good health.

V is TRBV7-3 and J is TRBJ1-3; D unresolved. There are 11 residues in the CDR3. Germline CDR1 reads SGHTA; CDR2 reads FQGTGA. With 7 bases removed from V and 3 bases from J, the gap between germline ends came to 4 bases. The CDR3 here is CASTDGNTIYF. The DNA for the CDR3 is TGTGCCAGCACCGATGGAAACACCATATATTTT. Full variable domain (rest looked up from reference TRBV7-3 and TRBJ1-3): GAGVSQTPSNKVTEKGKYVELRCDPISGHTALYWYRQSLGQGPEFLIYFQGTGAADDSGLPNDRFFAVRPEGSVSTLKIQRTERGDSAVYLCASTDGNTIYFGEGSWLTVV.

The genes are TRBV28 and TRBJ1-4; 8 nucleotides agree with TRBD1. With V trimmed by 8 bases and J by 7 bases, 6 bases remained unmatched. Per the germline V gene, CDR1 is MDHEN and CDR2 is SYDVKM. The CDR3 runs 13 residues. CDR3 DNA sequence: TGTGCCAGCCAGACAGGGGCCGGTGAAAAACTGTTTTTT. Translated, it gives CASQTGAGEKLFF.

The J gene is TRBJ1-2, the V gene TRBV18; no clear D. CDR1 is KGHSH, CDR2 LQKENI, per germline. The CDR3 consists of 12 residues. The germline V and J ends were trimmed by 5 bases and 8 bases, with 12 bases remaining between them. CDR3 coding DNA: TGTGCCAGCTCAATGATCCCGGAGGGCTACACCTTC. Translation gives CASSMIPEGYTF.

Concerning this clone: At the DNA level, this CDR3 is encoded by other sequences in the same sample as well. CDR3 sequence (DNA): TGTGCCAGCAGGACCAACTACGAGCAGTACTTC. Translation: CASRTNYEQYF. V is TRBV28 and J is TRBJ2-7; D is unclear. Trimming removed 6 bases from V and 3 bases from J, with 6 bases in between. The CDR3 extends over 11 amino acids. Germline V gene sequence: CDR1 MDHEN, CDR2 SYDVKM.

This clone has a single count. The chain employs TRBV5-1 and TRBJ2-1, with 13 bases lining up with TRBD2. V trimming: 4 bases; J trimming: 5 bases; junction bases outside the gene matches: 6. This CDR3 comprises 16 residues. Germline V gene sequence: CDR1 SGHRS, CDR2 YFSETQ. CDR3 in amino acids: CASSPRLAGGNNEQFF. As DNA, the CDR3 is TGCGCCAGCAGCCCCCGACTAGCGGGAGGTAACAATGAGCAGTTCTTC.

The chain links TRBV7-9 to TRBJ1-2; D is possibly TRBD1 (5 bases). Germline V gene data show CDR1 as SEHNR and CDR2 as FQNEAQ (reference sequence). V gave up 1 base and J gave up 8 bases, with 8 bases separating them. The length of the CDR3 is 12 residues. The DNA for the CDR3 is TGTGCCAGCAGCTTAGGACAGCAGGGCTACACCTTC. As protein: CASSLGQQGYTF.

The rearrangement uses TRBV19 and TRBJ2-5; D is undetermined. CDR1 and CDR2 (germline): LNHDA, SQIVND (reference sequence). The CDR3 is 15 residues long. V lost 5 bases, J lost 2 bases, and 15 bases lay in between. CDR3 loop: CASSPRTSLQETQYF. In DNA, the CDR3 is TGTGCCAGTAGTCCCAGAACCAGCCTGCAAGAGACCCAGTACTTC. The full variable domain, in which reference TRBV19 and TRBJ2-5 provide the parts outside the CDR3, is DGGITQSPKYLFRKEGQNVTLSCEQNLNHDAMYWYRQDPGQGLRLIYYSQIVNDFQKGDIAEGYSVSREKKESFPLTVTSAQKNPTAFYLCASSPRTSLQETQYFGPGTRLLVL.

In its sample, this clone was seen once. J is TRBJ2-1 and V is TRBV28; tentatively, D is TRBD1 (6 bases). Germline V gene data show CDR1 as MDHEN and CDR2 as SYDVKM. The V and J ends lost 2 bases and 7 bases respectively, with 21 bases between them. CDR3 size: 17 residues. The CDR3 DNA reads TGTGCCAGCAGTTTAACGTGGCGCAGGGGTGGGGGTAATGAGCAGTTCTTC. This translates into CASSLTWRRGGGNEQFF.

This clone appeared once. The chain has TRBV27 and TRBJ2-1; tentatively, D is TRBD1 or TRBD2 (5 bases each). With 5 bases removed from V and 7 bases from J, the gap between germline ends came to 27 bases. Germline V gives CDR1 MNHEY, CDR2 SMNVEV (reference sequence). The CDR3 covers 18 residues. The CDR3 bases are TGTGCCAGCAGTCCTTTGCAATCTAGGGACGGATTGGGGAATGAGCAGTTCTTC. Translated: CASSPLQSRDGLGNEQFF.

This chain links TRBV6-5 with TRBJ2-7, with D perhaps TRBD1 (6 bases). This CDR3 has 14 amino acids. The germline V and J ends were trimmed by 6 bases and 2 bases, with 14 bases remaining between them. Germline V gene data show CDR1 as MNHEY and CDR2 as SVGAGI. The DNA for the CDR3 is TGTGCCAGCAGGACAGGACGGGCCGCCTACGAGCAGTACTTC. Translated: CASRTGRAAYEQYF.

V usage is TRBV11-2 and J usage is TRBJ2-1; 10 bases map to TRBD2. CDR3 size: 16 residues. Germline lookup yields CDR1 SGHAT and CDR2 FQNNGV. The ends lost 4 bases at V and 5 bases at J; junction bases unmatched: 8. This CDR3 reads CASSSKPGLANNEQFF. The CDR3 DNA sequence: TGTGCCAGCAGCTCTAAACCGGGACTAGCGAACAATGAGCAGTTCTTC.

The J gene is TRBJ1-2, the V gene TRBV5-1; a weak D match, TRBD1 (6 bases). Germline V gives CDR1 SGHRS, CDR2 YFSETQ. CDR3 size: 13 residues. V dropped 2 bases and J dropped 4 bases, with 9 bases sitting between them. CDR3 bases: TGCGCCAGCAGCTTAGGACAGATCTATGGCTACACCTTC. This encodes CASSLGQIYGYTF.

The chain uses TRBV27 and TRBJ2-2; D is undetermined. Germline V lookup: CDR1 MNHEY, CDR2 SMNVEV (reference sequence). Trimming stripped 3 bases from V and 0 bases from J, with 2 bases between. CDR3 length: 13 amino acids. For the CDR3, the DNA is TGTGCCAGCAGTTTGGCGAACACCGGGGAGCTGTTTTTT. It yields the protein CASSLANTGELFF.

This clone was recorded only once. V usage is TRBV6-5 and J usage is TRBJ2-1; D uncertain. V was cut by 0 bases and J by 3 bases, with 9 bases left in between. The V gene's germline CDR1 is MNHEY and CDR2 SVGAGI. The CDR3 has 15 residues. CDR3 DNA: TGTGCCAGCAGTTACTCGAAAAGCGACTACAATGAGCAGTTCTTC. It translates to CASSYSKSDYNEQFF.

This sequence joins TRBV7-9 and TRBJ1-6, with D uncertain. The CDR3 loop spans 14 amino acids. V lost 6 bases to trimming and J lost 6 bases, with 12 bases between them. The germline CDR1 and CDR2 sequences are SEHNR and FQNEAQ (reference sequence). The CDR3 spells CASSQERFNSPLHF. CDR3 sequence (DNA): TGTGCCAGCAGTCAAGAGAGGTTTAATTCACCCCTCCACTTT.

The chain links TRBV30 to TRBJ1-1, with a possible D match to TRBD1 (5 bases). Germline-derived CDR1 and CDR2 are GTSNPN and SVGIG (reference sequence). Trimming shortened V by 4 bases and J by 4 bases, and 10 bases separated the two germline ends. This CDR3 has 12 amino acids. This CDR3 is CAWTWGSTEAFF. For the CDR3, the DNA is TGTGCCTGGACCTGGGGGAGCACTGAAGCTTTCTTT.

The V gene is TRBV19, the J gene TRBJ1-5; D remains ambiguous. The germline V gene has CDR1 LNHDA and CDR2 SQIVND (reference sequence). With 6 bases removed from V and 3 bases from J, the gap between germline ends came to 18 bases. This CDR3 region has 16 residues. In DNA form, the CDR3 reads TGTGCCAGTAGCCCTGCGCGGATATCCCACAATCAGCCCCAGCATTTT. This encodes CASSPARISHNQPQHF.

This chain joins TRBV24-1 and TRBJ1-2, with D possibly matching TRBD1 (6 bases). There are 13 residues in the CDR3. From germline, CDR1 is KGHDR and CDR2 SFDVKD. V was pared by 6 bases and J by 4 bases, with 11 bases between. The CDR3 coding sequence is TGTGCCACCAGTATCACAGGGACCTATGGCTACACCTTC. Translated: CATSITGTYGYTF.

CDR3 residues: CASSLGSEQYF. DNA of the CDR3: TGTGCCAGCAGCTTAGGGTCTGAGCAGTACTTC. The V gene is TRBV13, the J gene TRBJ2-7; D ambiguous. CDR1 and CDR2 from the germline V gene are PRHDT and FYEKMQ (reference sequence). Trimming pared 0 bases from V and 7 bases from J, leaving 4 bases between. The CDR3 has 11 residues.

The genes are TRBV2 and TRBJ2-3, with D hard to call. This CDR3 has 11 amino acids. V was clipped by 4 bases and J by 5 bases, with 4 bases between them. CDR1 and CDR2 (germline): SNHLY, FYNNEI. The CDR3 DNA follows: TGTGCCAGCAGTGTTATAGATACGCAGTATTTT. It encodes CASSVIDTQYF.

The DNA of the CDR3 is TGTGCCAGTCAGAACAGGGGAGGGAATGAGCAGTTCTTC. This gives the protein CASQNRGGNEQFF. The chain combines TRBV19 with TRBJ2-1; tentatively, D is TRBD1 or TRBD2 (7 bases each). The CDR3 runs to 13 residues. V lost 8 bases and J lost 7, with 15 bases in between. Germline V gene sequence: CDR1 LNHDA, CDR2 SQIVND (reference sequence).

The chain employs TRBV7-9 and TRBJ1-1; no clear D gene. Germline V gives CDR1 SEHNR, CDR2 FQNEAQ (reference sequence). CDR3 size: 12 residues. V lost 2 bases to trimming and J lost 8 bases, with 9 bases between them. CDR3 sequence reads: CASSLSGLEAFF. CDR3 coding DNA: TGTGCCAGCAGCTTATCGGGCCTAGAAGCTTTCTTT.

This clone was observed a few times. This chain links TRBV4-2 with TRBJ2-1; D is uncertain. V was shortened by 5 bases and J by 8 bases, with 22 bases between the two germline ends. CDR3 length: 16 residues. CDR1 is LGHNA and CDR2 is YNFKEQ in the germline V gene. In nucleotides, the CDR3 is TGTGCCAGCAGCTCTCTGTTAGGGATAAGAGGCGATGAGCAGTTCTTC. It yields the protein CASSSLLGIRGDEQFF.

This clone was seen just once. V is TRBV7-8 and J is TRBJ1-2, with TRBD1 identical over 9 bases. The CDR3 runs to 13 residues. Germline V lookup: CDR1 SGHVS, CDR2 FQNEAQ. After removal of 4 bases from V and 4 bases from J, the junction contained 1 base not matched to a gene. DNA of the CDR3: TGTGCCAGCAGCTACAGGGGGCTCTATGGCTACACCTTC. Protein: CASSYRGLYGYTF.

This clone showed up just once. The chain uses TRBV19 and TRBJ1-1, with unresolved D. Germline values: CDR1 LNHDA, CDR2 SQIVND (reference sequence). V was cut by 9 bases and J by 4 bases, with 12 bases left in between. CDR3 size: 12 residues. CDR3 in DNA: TGTGCCAGCAAAAATGAGGGCACTGAAGCTTTCTTT. Its translation: CASKNEGTEAFF.

The chain links TRBV6-6 to TRBJ2-7; possible D gene TRBD1, 6 bases. Germline CDR1 and CDR2: MNHNY and SVGAGI (reference sequence). The length of the CDR3 is 15 residues. V lost 5 bases to trimming and J lost 10 bases, with 24 bases between them. CDR3 loop: CASSQYYSAQGIQYF. Here the CDR3 DNA reads TGTGCCAGCAGTCAATACTACTCCGCACAGGGAATACAGTACTTC.

The chain recombines TRBV5-1 with TRBJ2-7, with no clear D. Germline V gene sequence: CDR1 SGHRS, CDR2 YFSETQ. The V end lost 0 bases, the J end lost 4 bases, and 8 bases lay between the germline ends. The CDR3 consists of 13 residues. The CDR3 region has the DNA TGCGCCAGCAGCTTGGCCTTGGCGTACGAGCAGTACTTC. Encoded protein: CASSLALAYEQYF. The full variable domain, with the rest looked up from reference TRBV5-1 and TRBJ2-7, is KAGVTQTPRYLIKTRGQQVTLSCSPISGHRSVSWYQQTPGQGLQFLFEYFSETQRNKGNFPGRFSGRQFSNSRSEMNVSTLELGDSALYLCASSLALAYEQYFGPGTRLTVT.

V is TRBV14 and J is TRBJ1-6; no definite D call. The germline CDR1 and CDR2 sequences are SGHDN and FVKESK. Trimming pared 5 bases from V and 9 bases from J, leaving 11 bases between. The CDR3 runs 13 residues. The CDR3 DNA is TGTGCCAGCAGCAGTAGGGTGTCTTCACCCCTCCACTTT. This sequence encodes CASSSRVSSPLHF. Full variable domain (outside the CDR3, taken from reference TRBV14 and TRBJ1-6): EAGVTQFPSHSVIEKGQTVTLRCDPISGHDNLYWYRRVMGKEIKFLLHFVKESKQDESGMPNNRFLAERTGGTYSTLKVQPAELEDSGVYFCASSSRVSSPLHFGNGTRLTVT.

This chain uses TRBV30 with TRBJ1-2, with a weak D call TRBD1 (5 bases). This CDR3 has 14 residues. CDR1 is GTSNPN and CDR2 is SVGIG in the germline V gene (reference sequence). As DNA, the CDR3 is TGTGCTACTTTGGGGCCCCGTCCTTCTCGTGGCTACACCTTC. Protein: CATLGPRPSRGYTF.

V is TRBV2 and J is TRBJ2-2; TRBD2 matches at 9 bases. Germline CDR1 reads SNHLY; CDR2 reads FYNNEI. Trimming took 6 bases from V and 2 from J; bases not matched to a gene: 4. The CDR3 has 15 amino acids. This CDR3 is CASSEGLANTGELFF. The CDR3 region has the DNA TGTGCCAGCAGCGAGGGACTAGCTAACACCGGGGAGCTGTTTTTT.

This clone is a singleton in its sample. This chain links TRBV7-8 with TRBJ2-5; tentatively, D is TRBD2 (6 bases). The CDR3 is 13 amino acids. The V gene's germline CDR1 is SGHVS and CDR2 FQNEAQ. Trimming took off 6 bases at V and 1 base at J, with 9 bases between the two ends. The DNA for the CDR3 is TGTGCCAGCAGACCGGGACTCCAAGAGACCCAGTACTTC. As protein: CASRPGLQETQYF.

This sequence joins TRBV3-1 (or the pseudogene TRBV3-2) and TRBJ1-2, with D hard to call. Germline-derived CDR1 and CDR2 are LGHDT and YNNKEL (reference sequence). This CDR3 is built from 18 residues. Trimming pared 1 base from V and 4 bases from J, leaving 22 bases between. The CDR3 loop is CASSQADLSEPLRYGYTF. CDR3 nucleotides: TGTGCCAGCAGCCAAGCTGACCTGAGTGAACCCCTTCGCTATGGCTACACCTTC.